The clone carrying this T cell receptor beta chain was seen more than once but under ten times. No antigen is known for it. The sample belongs to a study of metastatic and nonmetastatic thyroid tumors. Study at large: Across blood and tumor or nodule tissue, repertoires from malignant and benign thyroid patients were compared with one another.

Per the study methods: Differences in CDR3 between clinicopathological groups were drawn on to build a classifier intended to discriminate distant-metastatic papillary thyroid cancer patients. Through MiXCR, TCRdb re-clonotyped the PCR reads. TCRdb assigned the V and J calls; the authors' analysis was not used. The data contain just under 45,000 clones, 3% to 3.5% of them singletons. There were no patients who had received any treatment before thyroid surgery. Germline assignment: CDR1 LNHNV and CDR2 YYDKDF (reference sequence). Trimming removed 0 bases from V and 6 bases from J, with 2 bases in between. The CDR3 length is 11 residues. General study findings and limits: The reported finding was significantly higher TCR beta diversity in malignant thyroid tumors relative to benign nodules, in blood and tumor.

The sample taken for sequencing was blood. This chain links TRBV15 with TRBJ1-1, with D hard to call. The sequence was collected from a female donor with papillary thyroid cancer or a benign thyroid nodule (not recorded which). Some clones in this sample may be carry-over from other donors' samples. The chain's CDR3 is CATSRDAEAFF. The CDR3 nucleotides are TGTGCCACCAGCAGAGATGCTGAAGCTTTCTTT.